This TCR beta chain was identified in a study of beta chain features in type 1 diabetes. As every portion of the isolated RNA was reverse transcribed, the sequencing read expressed TCRB transcripts. Libraries were prepared by immunoSEQ multiplex PCR; TCRdb keeps only in-frame clonotypes and omits some of them. The sample lists around 150,000 clones; about 8.5% were seen once. Germline loops: CDR1 SGHRS, CDR2 YFSETQ. V lost 4 bases and J lost 5, with 15 bases in between. The CDR3 is 14 residues long. CD4+ naive, central memory, regulatory and stem cell-like memory subsets were isolated by sorting on CD45RO/CCR7/CD25/CD127/CD95/CD27.

The clonotype was recovered from a man aged 18 to 30 in good health. The sample comprised central memory CD4+ T cells from blood. The chain joins TRBV5-1 to TRBJ2-5; D is undetermined. DNA for the CDR3: TGCGCCAGCAGCCAAGGATACACGAGGGAGACCCAGTACTTC. Encoded protein: CASSQGYTRETQYF.